The 9 T cell receptor beta chains listed next were all sequenced from one sample in a study of T cells after yellow fever vaccination. One entry per CDR3 protein results from TCRdb running MiXCR on the 5' RACE reads. Of roughly 120,000 distinct CDR3 sequences listed, under 8.5% are singletons. The sample in question was CD4+ T cells sorted from PBMCs, obtained 10 to 11 days after the first yellow fever vaccination. These receptors all stem from a man aged 18 to 29 who received the YFV17D yellow fever vaccine.

Many counts were recorded for this clonotype. This chain joins TRBV18 and TRBJ1-2; 9 bases line up with TRBD1. Germline V lookup: CDR1 KGHSH, CDR2 LQKENI. The V and J ends lost 3 bases and 3 bases, in that order; junction bases with no gene match: 8. The CDR3 length is 16 residues. The CDR3 sequence: CASSPATGGADYGYTF. The CDR3 coding sequence is TGTGCCAGCTCACCGGCTACAGGGGGCGCGGACTATGGCTACACCTTC.

This CDR3 is CASSSGRYAGAGTEAFF. The DNA for the CDR3 is TGCGCCAGCAGCTCGGGCCGGTACGCAGGGGCCGGTACTGAAGCTTTCTTT. The chain employs TRBV5-1 and TRBJ1-1, with a weak D call TRBD1 (6 bases). The V gene lost 3 bases and the J gene lost 5 bases, with 23 bases spanning the gap. CDR3 length: 17 residues. Germline values: CDR1 SGHRS, CDR2 YFSETQ.

At least ten counts were recorded for this clonotype. The chain uses TRBV29-1 and TRBJ2-3; TRBD1 aligns across 7 bases. The CDR3 covers 15 residues. V lost 2 bases and J lost 3; bases outside the gene matches: 8. Germline-derived CDR1 and CDR2 are SQVTM and ANQGSEA. The CDR3 spells CSVEPRTGPTDTQYF. CDR3 DNA: TGCAGCGTTGAACCCCGGACAGGACCAACAGATACGCAGTATTTT.

The chain has TRBV7-6 and TRBJ1-5; a possible D gene is TRBD1 (5 bases). Germline V gives CDR1 SGHVS, CDR2 FNYEAQ. This CDR3 is built from 15 residues. Trimming left V 5 bases short and J 3 bases short, with 14 bases between. CDR3 region: CASSQQSGLNQPQHF. In nucleotides, the CDR3 is TGTGCCAGCAGCCAACAATCGGGGCTCAATCAGCCCCAGCATTTT.

In regard to this clonotype: This may stem from a read error, because a much larger clone lies one nucleotide away. The chain carries TRBV11-2 and TRBJ2-1; 8 bases match TRBD2. Losses at the gene ends were 6 bases for V and 2 bases for J; bases not matched to a gene: 6. Per the germline V gene, CDR1 is SGHAT and CDR2 is FQNNGV. The CDR3 extends over 15 amino acids. The CDR3 here is CASRATSGTYNEQFF. The DNA for the CDR3 is TGTGCCAGCAGGGCCACTAGCGGAACCTACAATGAGCAGTTCTTC.

In this sample, this clonotype turned up many times. This chain joins TRBV11-2 and TRBJ2-1, with D unresolved. V lost 3 bases and J 0 bases, leaving 9 bases between the germline ends. The CDR3 length is 15 residues. Germline V gene lookup returns CDR1 SGHAT and CDR2 FQNNGV. CDR3 DNA sequence: TGTGCCAGCAGCTTTGGTCGAAGCTCCTACAATGAGCAGTTCTTC. Translated, it gives CASSFGRSSYNEQFF.

This clonotype has a single count. A clone one base away is much larger, so this may be a read error. The chain combines TRBV6-5 with TRBJ2-5; D is tentatively TRBD1 or TRBD2 (5 bases each). The CDR3 covers 13 residues. Germline V gene lookup returns CDR1 MNHEY and CDR2 SVGAGI. The CDR3 region is CASRYSGPQTQYF. Written as DNA, the CDR3 is TGTGCCAGCCGTTACTCGGGGCCACAGACCCAGTACTTC.

In this sample, this clonotype turned up many times. This chain links TRBV7-2 with TRBJ2-4; no firm D call. Trimming pared 5 bases from V and 6 bases from J, leaving 17 bases between. The CDR3 contains 15 residues. CDR1 and CDR2 from the germline V gene are SGHTA and FQGNSA. CDR3 sequence (DNA): TGTGCCAGCAGCCCGCAAGGTGACACGCCAAACATTCAGTACTTC. The encoded protein is CASSPQGDTPNIQYF.

V and J are TRBV7-8 and TRBJ2-7, with 10 bases lining up with TRBD2. The CDR3 covers 16 residues. Trimming took 5 bases from V and 5 from J; bases not matched to a gene: 12. Germline V gene lookup returns CDR1 SGHVS and CDR2 FQNEAQ. CDR3 bases: TGTGCCAGCAGCGCAAGCGGACTAGCGGCAGCAGACGAGCAGTACTTC. Its translation is CASSASGLAAADEQYF.